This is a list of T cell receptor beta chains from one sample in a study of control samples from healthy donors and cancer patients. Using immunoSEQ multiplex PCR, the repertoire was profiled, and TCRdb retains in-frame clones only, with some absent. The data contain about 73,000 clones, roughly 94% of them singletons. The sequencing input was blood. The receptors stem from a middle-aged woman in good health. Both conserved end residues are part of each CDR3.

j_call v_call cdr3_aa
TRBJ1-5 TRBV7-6 CASSPGQVRNQPQHF
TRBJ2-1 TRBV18 CASSPPIVRGNEQFF
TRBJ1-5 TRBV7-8 CASSSYRVPGGNQPQHF
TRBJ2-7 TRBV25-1 CASSEFRDRGDEQYF
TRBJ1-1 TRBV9 CASSVGPQGTEAFF
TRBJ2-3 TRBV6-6 CASSQGTGGPDTQYF
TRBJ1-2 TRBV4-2 CASSPLGGFYGYTF
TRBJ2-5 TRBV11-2 CASSLGTSGRGETQYF
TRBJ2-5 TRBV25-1 CASSALAGRGVWQETQYF
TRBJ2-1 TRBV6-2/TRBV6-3 CASSYDLSSYNEQFF
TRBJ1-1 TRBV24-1 CATSDSGGTEAFF
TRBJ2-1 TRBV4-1 CASRNLANNEQFF
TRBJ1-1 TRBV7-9 CASSLLTVEAFF
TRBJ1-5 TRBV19 CASSMEREGVQPQHF
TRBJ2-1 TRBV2 CASIKIGAGSDEQFF
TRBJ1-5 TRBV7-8 CASSTWDQPQHF
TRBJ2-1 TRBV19 CASSIDLTSGSSYNEQFF
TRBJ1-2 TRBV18 CASSPQGVDYGYTF